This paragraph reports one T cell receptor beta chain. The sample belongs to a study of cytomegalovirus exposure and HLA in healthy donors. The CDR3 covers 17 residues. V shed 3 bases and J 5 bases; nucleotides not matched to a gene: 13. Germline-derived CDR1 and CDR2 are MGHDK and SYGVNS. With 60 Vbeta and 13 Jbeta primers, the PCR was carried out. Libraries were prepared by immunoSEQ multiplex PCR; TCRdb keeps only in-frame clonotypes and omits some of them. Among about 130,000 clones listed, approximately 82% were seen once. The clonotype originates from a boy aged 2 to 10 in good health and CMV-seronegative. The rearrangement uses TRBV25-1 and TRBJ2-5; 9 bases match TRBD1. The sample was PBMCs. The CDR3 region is CASSDGTGIWKGETQYF. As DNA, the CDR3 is TGTGCCAGCAGTGATGGGACAGGGATTTGGAAAGGGGAGACCCAGTACTTC.